The 19 T cell receptor beta chains below come from one sample, sequenced in a study of cytomegalovirus exposure and HLA in healthy donors. The PCR ran on 60 Vbeta and 13 Jbeta primers. Sequencing was performed with immunoSEQ multiplex PCR; in TCRdb, only in-frame clones are kept and a portion is missing. Found here are 150,000 to 200,000 clones, approximately 80% of them singletons; the top ten hold more than 0.5%. Sequenced material: PBMCs. The receptors here all came from a woman between 45 and 65 years old in good health and CMV-seronegative.

This clone came up once. The chain recombines TRBV10-3 with TRBJ2-7, with D possibly TRBD1 on 5 matching bases. Trimming removed 6 bases at V and 0 bases at J, with 15 bases between. Germline CDR1 ENHRY, CDR2 SYGVKD. This CDR3 comprises 15 residues. CDR3 loop: CAISLQAGTSYEQYF. The CDR3 DNA sequence: TGTGCCATCAGCCTACAGGCTGGCACCTCCTACGAGCAGTACTTC.

The chain employs TRBV2 and TRBJ2-1; 14 bases align to TRBD2. Germline assignment: CDR1 SNHLY and CDR2 FYNNEI. This CDR3 spans 14 amino acids. The trim removed 6 bases at V and 9 bases at J, leaving 4 bases unmatched. CDR3 sequence reads: CASRLGTSGGEQFF. The CDR3 DNA reads as TGTGCCAGCAGGTTAGGGACTAGCGGGGGTGAGCAGTTCTTC.

The chain has TRBV7-9 and TRBJ1-5, with TRBD1 matching over 7 bases. In germline, CDR1 is SEHNR, CDR2 FQNEAQ (reference sequence). The V gene end was trimmed by 5 bases and the J gene end by 3 bases; junction bases not matched to a gene: 7. This CDR3 contains 15 residues. CDR3 bases: TGTGCCAGCAGCCGCGGACAGGAAGCCAATCAGCCCCAGCATTTT. Encoded protein: CASSRGQEANQPQHF. Full variable domain (missing parts from reference TRBV7-9 and TRBJ1-5): DTGVSQNPRHKITKRGQNVTFRCDPISEHNRLYWYRQTLGQGPEFLTYFQNEAQLEKSRLLSDRFSAERPKGSFSTLEIQRTEQGDSAMYLCASSRGQEANQPQHFGDGTRLSIL.

This clone was recorded once. The chain is built from TRBV5-6 and TRBJ1-5; 9 nucleotides agree with TRBD1. The CDR3 sequence is 17 residues long. Germline CDR1 SGHDT, CDR2 YYEEEE. J was trimmed by 0 bases and V by 2 bases; bases with no gene match: 6. CDR3 bases: TGTGCCAGCAGCTTAGGGACAGGGTTTAATAGCAATCAGCCCCAGCATTTT. Protein product: CASSLGTGFNSNQPQHF. The whole variable domain, filled in from reference TRBV5-6 and TRBJ1-5, reads DAGVTQSPTHLIKTRGQQVTLRCSPKSGHDTVSWYQQALGQGPQFIFQYYEEEERQRGNFPDRFSGHQFPNYSSELNVNALLLGDSALYLCASSLGTGFNSNQPQHFGDGTRLSIL.

The V call is TRBV7-9, the J call TRBJ2-2; the match to TRBD2 covers 8 bases. The CDR3 length is 15 residues. The germline V gene encodes CDR1 SEHNR and CDR2 FQNEAQ (reference sequence). V lost 5 bases, J lost 6 bases, and 8 bases stayed unmatched. The CDR3 DNA is TGTGCCAGCAGCCCCGGCGGGGGGTTTCCCGGGGAGCTGTTTTTT. It is translated as CASSPGGGFPGELFF.

This rearrangement joins TRBV9 to TRBJ2-5, with 12 bases matching TRBD2. Germline-derived CDR1 and CDR2 are SGDLS and YYNGEE. Trimming removed 2 bases from V and 5 bases from J; junction bases left unmatched: 7. The CDR3 covers 16 residues. Here the CDR3 DNA reads TGTGCCAGCAGCGTGACTAGCGGGAGTGGTTTGGAGACCCAGTACTTC. Translating gives CASSVTSGSGLETQYF.

The CDR3 DNA follows: TGTGCCAGCAGCGGCATACAGGGACGGGGAAGCACAGATACGCAGTATTTT. Translation gives CASSGIQGRGSTDTQYF. The J gene is TRBJ2-3, the V gene TRBV7-9; D is perhaps TRBD1 (6 bases). V was shortened by 5 bases and J by 0 bases, with 18 bases between the two germline ends. Germline CDR1 SEHNR, CDR2 FQNEAQ (reference sequence). The CDR3 runs 17 residues.

A few counts support this clone. The chain employs TRBV5-6 and TRBJ1-1; D is undetermined. V lost 5 bases, J lost 5 bases, and 10 bases lay in between. This CDR3 has 12 amino acids. Per germline, CDR1 SGHDT and CDR2 YYEEEE. CDR3 amino acids: CASSPRMTEAFF. The DNA of the CDR3 is TGTGCCAGCAGTCCTAGGATGACTGAAGCTTTCTTT. Supplemented by reference TRBV5-6 and TRBJ1-1, the full variable domain reads DAGVTQSPTHLIKTRGQQVTLRCSPKSGHDTVSWYQQALGQGPQFIFQYYEEEERQRGNFPDRFSGHQFPNYSSELNVNALLLGDSALYLCASSPRMTEAFFGQGTRLTVV.

The rearrangement joins TRBV7-9 to TRBJ2-7; tentative D call: TRBD1 (6 bases). The V gene's germline CDR1 is SEHNR and CDR2 FQNEAQ (reference sequence). V was pared by 4 bases and J by 3 bases, with 10 bases between. The CDR3 runs 13 residues. CDR3 bases: TGTGCCAGCAGCTGGGGGACAATCTACGAGCAGTACTTC. Its translation is CASSWGTIYEQYF.

The chain has TRBV7-8 and TRBJ2-2, with D possibly being TRBD1 (6 bases). There are 16 residues in the CDR3. Germline lookup yields CDR1 SGHVS and CDR2 FQNEAQ. V was clipped by 7 bases and J by 0 bases, with 15 bases between them. In DNA form, the CDR3 reads TGTGCCAGCAACCCGAGGGGACACACGAACACCGGGGAGCTGTTTTTT. It is translated as CASNPRGHTNTGELFF.

The CDR3 DNA reads as TGTGCCAGCAGCAAAGTCCCCCGGGGTATTATGGACACTGAAGCTTTCTTT. Protein: CASSKVPRGIMDTEAFF. This chain links TRBV21-1 with TRBJ1-1. TRBV21-1 constitutes a pseudogene. The CDR3 contains 17 residues.

J is TRBJ1-2 and V is TRBV7-2, with unresolved D. V was cut by 3 bases and J by 1 base, with 6 bases left in between. CDR3 size: 13 residues. Looked up from germline, CDR1 is SGHTA and CDR2 is FQGNSA. The DNA of the CDR3 is TGTGCCAGCAGCTTGACAATTAACTATGGCTACACCTTC. Translating it yields CASSLTINYGYTF. Looking up the rest from reference TRBV7-2 and TRBJ1-2 gives the full variable domain: GAGVSQSPSNKVTEKGKDVELRCDPISGHTALYWYRQSLGQGLEFLIYFQGNSAPDKSGLPSDRFSAERTGGSVSTLTIQRTQQEDSAVYLCASSLTINYGYTFGSGTRLTVV.

The genes are TRBV11-1 and TRBJ2-7, with 10 bases that match TRBD1. The V gene end was trimmed by 5 bases and the J gene end by 2 bases; junction bases not matched to a gene: 3. The CDR3 is 14 residues long. Germline V gives CDR1 SGHAT, CDR2 FQDESV (reference sequence). The CDR3 bases are TGTGCCAGCAGCCCGACAGGGGGCCCCTACGAGCAGTACTTC. Its protein product is CASSPTGGPYEQYF.

V is TRBV7-9 and J is TRBJ2-3; 10 bases are shared with TRBD1. The ends lost 5 bases at V and 4 bases at J; junction bases unmatched: 6. Germline CDR1 and CDR2: SEHNR and FQNEAQ (reference sequence). This CDR3 has 15 residues. This CDR3 is CASSTGQGGADTQYF. CDR3 bases: TGTGCCAGCAGCACAGGACAGGGGGGGGCAGATACGCAGTATTTT.

The chain uses TRBV25-1 and TRBJ2-2, with D perhaps TRBD1 (5 bases). The V end was cut by 6 bases, the J end by 7 bases, with 15 bases between. CDR3 length equals 14 residues. Per germline, CDR1 MGHDK and CDR2 SYGVNS. The CDR3 coding sequence is TGTGCCAGCAGAACCACAGGATCGGTCGGGGAGCTGTTTTTT. Residues: CASRTTGSVGELFF.

The chain joins TRBV30 to TRBJ1-1, with D perhaps TRBD1 (6 bases). CDR1 and CDR2 from the germline V gene are GTSNPN and SVGIG (reference sequence). V gave up 4 bases and J gave up 4 bases, with 16 bases separating them. CDR3 length equals 14 residues. In DNA, the CDR3 is TGTGCCTGGATGGACAGAACAATCGGCACTGAAGCTTTCTTT. It codes for CAWMDRTIGTEAFF.

The chain carries TRBV19 and TRBJ2-7, with TRBD1 matching 9 bases. J was trimmed by 5 bases and V by 5 bases; bases with no gene match: 4. Germline assignment: CDR1 LNHDA and CDR2 SQIVND (reference sequence). This CDR3 is 13 amino acids long. The CDR3 loop is CASSPRDRDEQYF. The DNA for the CDR3 is TGTGCCAGTAGTCCCCGGGACAGGGACGAGCAGTACTTC.

This chain connects TRBV5-6 to TRBJ1-2, with TRBD1 as a possible D gene (6 bases). The germline V gene encodes CDR1 SGHDT and CDR2 YYEEEE. The CDR3 loop spans 12 amino acids. Trimming took 3 bases from V and 9 from J, leaving 12 bases between them. DNA for the CDR3: TGTGCCAGCAGCTGGGGGCTCTCCCGCTACACCTTC. It yields the protein CASSWGLSRYTF. Using reference TRBV5-6 and TRBJ1-2 for the parts outside the CDR3, the full variable domain is DAGVTQSPTHLIKTRGQQVTLRCSPKSGHDTVSWYQQALGQGPQFIFQYYEEEERQRGNFPDRFSGHQFPNYSSELNVNALLLGDSALYLCASSWGLSRYTFGSGTRLTVV.

The chain carries TRBV4-1 and TRBJ2-3; 12 positions agree with TRBD2. The CDR3 runs to 21 residues. Germline CDR1 and CDR2: MGHRA and YSYEKL. V was clipped by 0 bases and J by 0 bases; unmatched bases: 13. CDR3 bases: TGCGCCAGCAGCCAAGATCCACAGCTAGCGGGAGGGCCTATAAGCACAGATACGCAGTATTTT. Amino acid sequence: CASSQDPQLAGGPISTDTQYF.